The 7 T cell receptor beta chains below come from one sample, sequenced in a study of T cell responses to AZD1222 COVID-19 vaccine. Assay used: immunoSEQ multiplex PCR; TCRdb lists only in-frame clones, some missing. Among roughly 150,000 clones listed, roughly 90% were seen once. This sample comprised peripheral blood, obtained on day 0 of AZD1222 vaccination. These receptor sequences come from an adult in good health.

The chain is built from TRBV3-1 (or the pseudogene TRBV3-2) and TRBJ1-6; 7 nucleotides match TRBD1. V lost 7 bases to trimming and J lost 6 bases; unmatched junction nucleotides: 9. The CDR3 consists of 15 residues. From germline, CDR1 is LGHDT and CDR2 YNNKEL (reference sequence). This CDR3 reads CASTTTGTANSPLHF. The CDR3 DNA is TGTGCCAGCACCACAACCGGGACAGCTAATTCACCCCTCCACTTT.

The J gene is TRBJ1-5, the V gene TRBV19, with TRBD1 identical over 8 bases. The ends lost 1 base at V and 6 bases at J; junction bases unmatched: 5. Germline V lookup: CDR1 LNHDA, CDR2 SQIVND (reference sequence). The CDR3 runs to 15 residues. CDR3 protein: CASSIAPGGGQPQHF. The CDR3 DNA reads as TGTGCCAGTAGTATAGCTCCAGGGGGCGGTCAGCCCCAGCATTTT.

V is TRBV11-2 and J is TRBJ2-1; 12 bases line up with TRBD2. CDR3 size: 17 residues. Germline CDR1 SGHAT, CDR2 FQNNGV. V trimming: 5 bases; J trimming: 6 bases; junction bases outside the gene matches: 11. The CDR3 nucleotides read TGTGCCAGCAGCCCACAGCCTTCTAGCGGGGGGGGCAATGAGCAGTTCTTC. Translation gives CASSPQPSSGGGNEQFF.

This chain links TRBV2 with TRBJ2-5; tentatively, D is TRBD2 (7 bases). The CDR3 is 17 residues long. The germline V and J ends were trimmed by 2 bases and 4 bases, with 20 bases remaining between them. The germline V gene has CDR1 SNHLY and CDR2 FYNNEI. CDR3 in DNA: TGTGCCAGCAGTGAATATTTGGGGGGGCTTATCGGAGAGACCCAGTACTTC. It is translated as CASSEYLGGLIGETQYF. The entire variable domain, with the rest obtained from reference TRBV2 and TRBJ2-5, is as follows: EPEVTQTPSHQVTQMGQEVILRCVPISNHLYFYWYRQILGQKVEFLVSFYNNEISEKSEIFDDQFSVERPDGSNFTLKIRSTKLEDSAMYFCASSEYLGGLIGETQYFGPGTRLLVL.

The chain recombines TRBV2 with TRBJ1-2; 9 bases are shared with TRBD1. Germline lookup yields CDR1 SNHLY and CDR2 FYNNEI. The CDR3 has 14 residues. J gave up 5 bases and V 9 bases, and 10 bases lay outside the gene matches. CDR3 residues: CARQGAGARYGYTF. The CDR3 DNA is TGTGCCAGACAGGGGGCCGGAGCGAGGTATGGCTACACCTTC.

The chain carries TRBV5-1 and TRBJ1-6, with D perhaps TRBD1 (5 bases). Deletions cut 4 bases from V and 8 bases from J, with 16 bases between. The CDR3 has 15 amino acids. In germline, CDR1 is SGHRS, CDR2 YFSETQ. CDR3 residues: CASSTNRIGDSPLHF. CDR3 nucleotides: TGCGCCAGCAGCACTAACAGGATAGGCGATTCACCCCTCCACTTT.

This clone has only one observation. The chain has TRBV28 and TRBJ1-4; 7 bases map to TRBD1. Trimming at V came to 5 bases and at J to 4 bases, leaving 4 bases not matched to a gene. Germline V gene data show CDR1 as MDHEN and CDR2 as SYDVKM. The CDR3 runs 14 residues. DNA for the CDR3: TGTGCCAGCAGTCATACAGGGGATAATGAAAAACTGTTTTTT. This sequence encodes CASSHTGDNEKLFF.